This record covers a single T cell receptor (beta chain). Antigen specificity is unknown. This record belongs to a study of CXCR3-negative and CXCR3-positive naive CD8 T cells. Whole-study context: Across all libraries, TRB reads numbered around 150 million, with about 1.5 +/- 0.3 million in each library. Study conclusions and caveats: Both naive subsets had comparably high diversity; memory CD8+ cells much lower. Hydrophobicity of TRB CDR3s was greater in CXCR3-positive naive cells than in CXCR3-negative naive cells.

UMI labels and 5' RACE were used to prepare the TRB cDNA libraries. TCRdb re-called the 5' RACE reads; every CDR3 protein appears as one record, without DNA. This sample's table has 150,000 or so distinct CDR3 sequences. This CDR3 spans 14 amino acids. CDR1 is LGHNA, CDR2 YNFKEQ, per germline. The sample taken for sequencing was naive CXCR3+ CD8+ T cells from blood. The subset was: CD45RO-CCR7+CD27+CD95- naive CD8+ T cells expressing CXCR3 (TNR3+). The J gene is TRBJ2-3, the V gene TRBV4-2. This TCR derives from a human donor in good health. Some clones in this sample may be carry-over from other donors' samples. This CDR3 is CASSQEGSSDTQYF.